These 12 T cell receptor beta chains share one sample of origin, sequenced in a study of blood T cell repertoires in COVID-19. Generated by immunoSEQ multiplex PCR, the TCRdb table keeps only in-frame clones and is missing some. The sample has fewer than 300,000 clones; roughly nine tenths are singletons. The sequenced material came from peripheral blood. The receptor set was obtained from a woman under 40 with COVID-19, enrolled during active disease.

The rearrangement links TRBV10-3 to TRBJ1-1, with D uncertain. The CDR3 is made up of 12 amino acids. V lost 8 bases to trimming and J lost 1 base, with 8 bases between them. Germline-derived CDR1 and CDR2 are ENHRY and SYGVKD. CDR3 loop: CAIGPGNTEAFF. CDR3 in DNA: TGTGCCATCGGCCCGGGGAACACTGAAGCTTTCTTT.

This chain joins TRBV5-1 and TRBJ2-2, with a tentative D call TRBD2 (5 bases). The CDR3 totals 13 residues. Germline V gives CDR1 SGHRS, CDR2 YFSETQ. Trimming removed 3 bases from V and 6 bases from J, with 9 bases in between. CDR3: CASSSPGSGELFF. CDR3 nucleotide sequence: TGCGCCAGCAGCTCCCCGGGGTCCGGGGAGCTGTTTTTT.

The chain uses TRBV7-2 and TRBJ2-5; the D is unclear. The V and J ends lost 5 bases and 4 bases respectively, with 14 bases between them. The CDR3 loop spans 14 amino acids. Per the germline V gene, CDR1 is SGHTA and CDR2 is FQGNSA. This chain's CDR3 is CASSPTRGTETQYF. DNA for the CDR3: TGTGCCAGCAGCCCTACCCGCGGTACAGAGACCCAGTACTTC.

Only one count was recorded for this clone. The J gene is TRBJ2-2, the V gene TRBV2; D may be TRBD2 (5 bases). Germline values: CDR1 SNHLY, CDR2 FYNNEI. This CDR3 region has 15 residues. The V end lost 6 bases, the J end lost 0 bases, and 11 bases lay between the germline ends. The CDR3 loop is CASRPELANTGELFF. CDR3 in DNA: TGTGCCAGCAGGCCTGAACTAGCGAACACCGGGGAGCTGTTTTTT.

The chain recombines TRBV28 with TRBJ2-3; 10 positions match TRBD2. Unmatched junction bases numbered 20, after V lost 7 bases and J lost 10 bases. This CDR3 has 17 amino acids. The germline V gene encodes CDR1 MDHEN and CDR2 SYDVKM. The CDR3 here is CASTKPGSGGRYGPQYF. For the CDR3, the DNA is TGTGCCAGCACCAAACCCGGTAGCGGGGGGCGATACGGTCCGCAGTATTTT. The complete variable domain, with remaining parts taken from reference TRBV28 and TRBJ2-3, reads DVKVTQSSRYLVKRTGEKVFLECVQDMDHENMFWYRQDPGLGLRLIYFSYDVKMKEKGDIPEGYSVSREKKERFSLILESASTNQTSMYLCASTKPGSGGRYGPQYFGPGTRLTVL.

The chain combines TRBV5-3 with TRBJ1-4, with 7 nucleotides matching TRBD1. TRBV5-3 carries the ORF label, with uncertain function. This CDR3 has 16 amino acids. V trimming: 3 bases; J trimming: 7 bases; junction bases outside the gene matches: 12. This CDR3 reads CARSYCRWAGGEKLFF. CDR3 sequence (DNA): TGTGCCAGAAGCTACTGCCGTTGGGCAGGGGGTGAAAAACTGTTTTTT.

The CDR3, as DNA: TGTGCCAGCAGCCAAGACCGCAGGGGGACTGAAGCTTTCTTT. It specifies CASSQDRRGTEAFF. This chain connects TRBV3-1 (or the pseudogene TRBV3-2) to TRBJ1-1, with 7 nucleotides matching TRBD1. V was pared by 0 bases and J by 5 bases, with 3 bases of the junction left unmatched. CDR1 and CDR2 (germline): LGHDT, YNNKEL (reference sequence). This CDR3 spans 14 amino acids.

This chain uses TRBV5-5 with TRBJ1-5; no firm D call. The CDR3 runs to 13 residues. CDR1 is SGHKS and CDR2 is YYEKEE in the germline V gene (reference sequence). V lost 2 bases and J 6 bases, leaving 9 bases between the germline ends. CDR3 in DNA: TGTGCCAGCAGCTTAGGTGGAGGTCAGCCCCAGCATTTT. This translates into CASSLGGGQPQHF.

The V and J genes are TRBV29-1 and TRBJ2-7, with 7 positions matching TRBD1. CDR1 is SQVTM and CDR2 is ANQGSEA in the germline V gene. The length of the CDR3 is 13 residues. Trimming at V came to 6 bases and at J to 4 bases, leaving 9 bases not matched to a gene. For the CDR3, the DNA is TGCAGCGTAGCGACAGGGATAAAGTACGAGCAGTACTTC. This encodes CSVATGIKYEQYF.

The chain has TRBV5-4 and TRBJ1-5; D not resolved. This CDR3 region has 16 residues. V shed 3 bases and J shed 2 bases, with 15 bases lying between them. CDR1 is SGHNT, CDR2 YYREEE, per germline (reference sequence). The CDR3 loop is CASSWGGRSGNQPQHF. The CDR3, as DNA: TGTGCCAGCAGCTGGGGAGGGAGATCGGGCAATCAGCCCCAGCATTTT.

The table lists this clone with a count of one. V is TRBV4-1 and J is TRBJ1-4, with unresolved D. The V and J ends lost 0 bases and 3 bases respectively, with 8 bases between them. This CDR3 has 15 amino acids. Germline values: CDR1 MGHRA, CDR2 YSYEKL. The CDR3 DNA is TGCGCCAGCAGCCAAGAATCAGAACCTAATGAAAAACTGTTTTTT. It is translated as CASSQESEPNEKLFF.

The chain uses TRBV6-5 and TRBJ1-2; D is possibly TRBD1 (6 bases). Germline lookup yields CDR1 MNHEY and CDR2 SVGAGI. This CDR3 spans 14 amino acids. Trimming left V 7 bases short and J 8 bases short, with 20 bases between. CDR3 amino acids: CASTPKTGIDGYTF. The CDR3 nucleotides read TGTGCCAGCACCCCAAAGACAGGAATTGACGGCTACACCTTC.